This T cell receptor (beta chain) was sequenced during a study of identical twins' blood T cells. Whole-study findings and limits: Twin similarity might stem from environmental factors, not only genetics. Abundant TCRbeta CDR3s overlapped more between twins than with unrelated donors.

The CDR3 covers 16 residues. The junction had 12 bases not matched to a gene; V was cut back by 5 bases and J by 8 bases. As handled by the study authors: Each library had roughly 2.2 to 4 million CDR3 reads and about 100,000 to nearly 500,000 clonotypes. TCRdb re-called the 5' RACE reads with MiXCR, one entry per CDR3 protein. The V and J calls, along with clone size, are taken from TCRdb and not from the paper's own processing. The table lists 300,000 to 400,000 distinct CDR3 sequences, roughly 31% of them singletons. As for this clonotype: The antigen is undetermined.

The genes are TRBV12-3 or TRBV12-4 and TRBJ2-1; TRBD2 matches at 10 bases. What was sequenced was PBMCs. The receptor's source is a woman aged 18 to 55 in good health. The CDR3 sequence: CASSGGASGSWYEQFF. The CDR3 DNA sequence: TGTGCCAGCAGTGGCGGCGCTAGCGGGAGTTGGTATGAGCAGTTCTTC.